Presented here are 20 T cell receptor beta chains from one specimen sequenced in a study of tumor and adjacent non-tumor tissue in lung cancer. Three rounds of nested PCR, following a modified ARM-PCR protocol, produced the TCRbeta library. From the multiplex PCR reads, TCRdb called clonotypes with MiXCR, one entry per CDR3 protein. This table holds 100,000 to 150,000 distinct CDR3 sequences, about 66% found once. No cell sorting was done before RNA was extracted from the tissue. Sequencing was done on a sample of lung tumor tissue. The source is a man aged 25 to 40 with non-small cell lung cancer.

The rearrangement uses TRBV6-1 and TRBJ2-3; the match to TRBD2 covers 13 bases. The CDR3 has 15 amino acids. Germline V CDR1 and CDR2: MNHNS, SASEGT. The junction had 8 bases not matched to a gene; V was cut back by 10 bases and J by 4 bases. In DNA, the CDR3 is TGTGCCATCAGCCTCACTAGCGGGGGGGCAGATACGCAGTATTTT. Its translation: CAISLTSGGADTQYF.

As concerns this clonotype: A junction end diverges from the germline sequence, so it may reflect a read error. The chain employs TRBV24-1 and TRBJ2-2; no clear D. Germline values: CDR1 KGHDR, CDR2 SFDVKD. CDR3 length: 16 amino acids. As DNA, the CDR3 is TGTGCCACTAGTGACCAGACCGCTACGAACACCGGGGAGCTGTTTTTT. Translated: CATSDQTATNTGELFF.

Note on this clonotype: A much larger clone is a single base away; this may be a read error. J is TRBJ2-3 and V is TRBV6-1; D perhaps matches TRBD2 (6 bases). The length of the CDR3 is 19 residues. V was trimmed by 6 bases and J by 5 bases, leaving 30 bases between them. Germline assignment: CDR1 MNHNS and CDR2 SASEGT. The CDR3 nucleotides are TGTGCCAGCAGGGGAAACCCCCGGGACTTTGGTCGGGGTAGAGATACGCAGTATTTT. Its protein product is CASRGNPRDFGRGRDTQYF.

As concerns this clonotype: A clone one base away is much larger, so this may be a read error. The gene calls are TRBV20-1 and TRBJ2-1, with 7 nucleotides matching TRBD2. V shed 7 bases, J shed 7 bases, and the junction held 13 bases outside the gene matches. The CDR3 totals 14 residues. Germline CDR1 DFQATT, CDR2 SNEGSKA (reference sequence). The CDR3 loop is CSGSPGLVGNEQFF. In DNA form, the CDR3 reads TGCAGTGGTAGCCCCGGACTAGTCGGTAATGAGCAGTTCTTC.

Turning to this clonotype: Possible read error: a much larger clone is one base away. The chain couples TRBV4-1 to TRBJ2-1; TRBD1 aligns across 7 bases. Germline V gives CDR1 MGHRA, CDR2 YSYEKL. Trimming at V came to 1 base and at J to 5 bases, leaving 5 bases not matched to a gene. The CDR3 is 15 residues long. The chain's CDR3 is CASSQGQGWNNEQFF. The CDR3 DNA is TGCGCCAGCAGCCAAGGACAGGGATGGAACAATGAGCAGTTCTTC.

Comment on this clonotype: A much larger clone sits a single nucleotide away, making a read error possible. This sequence joins TRBV20-1 and TRBJ1-1; 8 bases fit TRBD1. V was pared by 7 bases and J by 6 bases, with 7 bases of the junction left unmatched. The CDR3 is 12 residues long. Germline V gives CDR1 DFQATT, CDR2 SNEGSKA (reference sequence). The CDR3 region has the DNA TGCAGTGTAAGACAGGGGTTCGCTGAAGCTTTCTTT. It codes for CSVRQGFAEAFF.

This clonotype was seen at least ten times. The chain uses TRBV29-1 and TRBJ2-1, with D maybe TRBD1 (5 bases). The CDR3 extends over 14 amino acids. The V gene's germline CDR1 is SQVTM and CDR2 ANQGSEA. The V gene lost 2 bases and the J gene lost 6 bases, with 14 bases spanning the gap. In nucleotides, the CDR3 is TGCAGCGTTGAAAGGGGAAGGTTAGGCAATGAGCAGTTCTTC. Amino acids: CSVERGRLGNEQFF.

In the case of this clonotype: This may be a read error: a much more frequent sequence differs by one nucleotide. The chain couples TRBV20-1 to TRBJ1-4; 9 bases match TRBD1. Germline trimming cut 8 bases from V and 0 bases from J; bases unmatched to any gene: 7. The CDR3 covers 15 residues. Germline CDR1 is DFQATT and CDR2 is SNEGSKA (reference sequence). The CDR3 DNA reads as TGCAGTACCCCCGACAGGGGGGCAACTAATGAAAAACTGTTTTTT. Translated, it gives CSTPDRGATNEKLFF.

For this clonotype: Since a much larger clone is just one base distant, this may be a read error. The chain uses TRBV20-1 and TRBJ1-4; D possibly corresponds to TRBD1 (6 bases). The CDR3 runs to 14 residues. Germline V lookup: CDR1 DFQATT, CDR2 SNEGSKA (reference sequence). This chain's CDR3 is CSARDRTEGEKVFF. In nucleotides, the CDR3 is TGCAGTGCTAGAGATCGGACCGAGGGGGAAAAAGTGTTTTTT.

As regards this clonotype: The CDR3 ends on some other residue instead of the conserved phenylalanine or tryptophan, so this is likely a read error. V is TRBV11-3 and J is TRBJ1-1; TRBD1 is a possible D gene (5 bases). This CDR3 is 14 amino acids long. V lost 8 bases to trimming and J lost 1 base, with 14 bases between them. The germline gives CDR1 SGHNT, CDR2 YENEEA. The CDR3 region is CASSSGRANTEAFY. In nucleotides, the CDR3 is TGTGCCAGCTCCAGTGGCAGGGCGAACACTGAAGCTTTCTAT.

Concerning this clonotype: The conserved final phenylalanine or tryptophan is absent from the CDR3, which likely points to a read error. The chain uses TRBV20-1 and TRBJ2-1; 7 bases are shared with TRBD1. CDR1 is DFQATT, CDR2 SNEGSKA, per germline (reference sequence). V lost 6 bases and J lost 8; bases outside the gene matches: 10. This CDR3 region has 13 residues. This CDR3 is CSARRQGRHEQFY. CDR3 sequence (DNA): TGCAGTGCCAGACGACAGGGAAGGCATGAGCAGTTCTAC.

Concerning this clonotype: One end of the junction does not line up with germline, which may come from a read error. J is TRBJ2-1 and V is TRBV11-3, with TRBD2 as a possible D gene (6 bases). This CDR3 has 15 residues. Germline V gene data show CDR1 as SGHNT and CDR2 as YENEEA. Here the CDR3 DNA reads TGTGCCAGCAACTCCTCAGGGTTCCGGGAGAATGAGCAGATCTTC. Its protein is CASNSSGFRENEQIF. Filled out from reference TRBV11-3 and TRBJ2-1, the complete variable domain reads EAGVVQSPRYKIIEKKQPVAFWCNPISGHNTLYWYLQNLGQGPELLIRYENEEAVDDSQLPKDRFSAERLKGVDSTLKIQPAELGDSAVYLCASNSSGFRENEQIFGPGTRLTVL.

To note about this clonotype: Just one base apart from a much larger clone, this may be a read error. The chain has TRBV5-5 and TRBJ1-5; D may be TRBD1 (5 bases). In germline, CDR1 is SGHKS, CDR2 YYEKEE (reference sequence). The CDR3 totals 13 residues. Trimming pared 3 bases from V and 7 bases from J, leaving 11 bases between. The CDR3 loop reads CASSWGSEQPQHF. Written as DNA, the CDR3 is TGTGCCAGCAGCTGGGGCAGCGAGCAGCCCCAGCATTTT.

This clonotype appeared a single time. A much larger clone lies a single base off, so this may be a read error. The CDR3 reads CVSSQDKRGRSYEQYF. For the CDR3, the DNA is TGCGTCAGCAGCCAAGATAAACGGGGTAGGTCCTACGAGCAGTACTTC. The rearrangement uses TRBV4-1 and TRBJ2-7, with D perhaps matching TRBD2 (5 bases). The V gene's germline CDR1 is MGHRA and CDR2 YSYEKL. The CDR3 loop spans 16 amino acids.

About this clonotype itself: A much larger clone lies one base from this, so it may be a read error. The chain employs TRBV29-1 and TRBJ1-1; 11 positions agree with TRBD1. This CDR3 is built from 12 residues. CDR1 SQVTM and CDR2 ANQGSEA come from the germline V gene. J lost 8 bases, V lost 6 bases, and 5 bases had no gene match. The CDR3 here is CSVGQGVTEAFF. CDR3 DNA sequence: TGCAGCGTGGGACAGGGGGTAACCGAAGCTTTCTTT. Variable domain in full (rest from reference TRBV29-1 and TRBJ1-1): SAVISQKPSRDICQRGTSLTIQCQVDSQVTMMFWYRQQPGQSLTLIATANQGSEATYESGFVIDKFPISRPNLTFSTLTVSNMSPEDSSIYLCSVGQGVTEAFFGQGTRLTVV.

Remarks on this clonotype: A read error may account for a junction end that differs from germline. The chain is built from TRBV12-3 or TRBV12-4 and TRBJ2-3, with D perhaps matching TRBD2 (6 bases). The CDR3 is 13 amino acids. CDR3 region: CVSSRDFTDTQYF. The DNA for the CDR3 is TGTGTCAGCAGCCGGGACTTCACAGATACGCAGTATTTT.

Worth noting for this clonotype: One junction end does not reproduce the germline sequence, and a read error may be involved. The rearrangement links TRBV20-1 to TRBJ2-3; TRBD2 matches at 9 bases. The length of the CDR3 is 16 residues. CDR1 is DFQATT and CDR2 is SNEGSKA in the germline V gene (reference sequence). The CDR3 DNA is TGCAGTGCTAGAGGTTTTTTCATAGCGGGAGCAGATACGCGGTATTTT. Its protein product is CSARGFFIAGADTRYF.

This clonotype was seen repeatedly, ten times or more. The CDR3 coding sequence is TGTGCCAGCAGTCCGTGGACAGGGGGCACCGGGGAGCTGTTTTTT. Translation gives CASSPWTGGTGELFF. This sequence joins TRBV12-3 or TRBV12-4 and TRBJ2-2; 10 bases match TRBD1. The CDR3 length is 15 residues. The V segment lost 5 bases and the J segment 4 bases; nucleotides outside the gene matches: 4.

This clonotype qualifies as medium-sized (0.01 to 0.1%). The chain combines TRBV6-1 with TRBJ1-2; D unclear. CDR3 length equals 10 residues. V shed 6 bases and J shed 6 bases, with 5 bases lying between them. In germline, CDR1 is MNHNS, CDR2 SASEGT. This chain's CDR3 is CASREDGYTF. CDR3 DNA: TGTGCCAGCAGGGAGGATGGCTACACCTTC.

With regard to this clonotype: Likely a read error: the CDR3 ends without its conserved phenylalanine or tryptophan. This chain joins TRBV30 and TRBJ2-3, with D possibly matching TRBD1 (5 bases). Per germline, CDR1 GTSNPN and CDR2 SVGIG (reference sequence). V was shortened by 1 base and J by 8 bases, with 13 bases between the two germline ends. The CDR3 totals 13 residues. The CDR3 reads CAWSGQKYGTQYL. DNA for the CDR3: TGTGCCTGGAGTGGACAGAAGTACGGTACGCAGTATCTT.